A selection of T cell receptor beta chains follows, all from one sample in a study of chemoradiotherapy in HPV16-positive cancers. Clones were sequenced by immunoSEQ multiplex PCR, and TCRdb holds only the in-frame ones, with some missing. Of fewer than 850 clones in the sample, 60% to 85% were seen once. This specimen was tumor tissue, taken from a patient who underwent chemoradiotherapy. The receptors stem from a human donor with HPV-associated anogenital cancer. Each CDR3 is given with its conserved first and last residue. A D gene is named only where the DNA matches it firmly. For some rows the clone size is stated as once, few or many, or as a class when expanded; others skip it.

>large|TRBV4-1|TRBD2|TRBJ2-1
TGCGCCAGCAGCCCGGAGGCGGGAGGCCTGGACAATGAGCAGTTCTTC
CASSPEAGGLDNEQFF
>-|TRBV7-9|-|TRBJ2-1
TGTGCCAGCAGCCCGGGCCTATTGTCCTACAATGAGCAGTTCTTC
CASSPGLLSYNEQFF
>-|TRBV9|-|TRBJ2-1
TGTGCCAGCAGCGTAGGTTGGGGTGATGAGCAGTTCTTC
CASSVGWGDEQFF
>-|TRBV27|-|TRBJ1-6
TGTGCCAGCAGTTGGAACTCGGATTCACCCCTCCACTTT
CASSWNSDSPLHF
>-|TRBV7-9|-|TRBJ1-2
TGTGCCAGCAGTCTCGGTGTGGGCACCGGGTATGGCTACACCTTC
CASSLGVGTGYGYTF
>-|TRBV15|-|TRBJ2-7
TGTGCCACCAGCAGAGGACGGGGCTCCTACGAGCAGTACTTC
CATSRGRGSYEQYF
>-|TRBV5-1|-|TRBJ2-5
TGCGCCAGCAGCCGCTCGCGCCAAGAGACCCAGTACTTC
CASSRSRQETQYF
>-|TRBV10-3|-|TRBJ1-4
TGTGCCATCAGTGAGCCCGGGGCGGGTAATGAAAAACTGTTTTTT
CAISEPGAGNEKLFF
>-|TRBV10-3|-|TRBJ2-1
TGTGCCATCAGTGTCGGAGGTGGTGAGCAGTTCTTC
CAISVGGGEQFF
>-|TRBV7-8|-|TRBJ2-5
TGTGCCAGCAGCCCGCCGGGGTTGGGGTACCAAGAGACCCAGTACTTC
CASSPPGLGYQETQYF
>few|TRBV2|-|TRBJ1-6
TGTGCCAGCAGTGACGTCTATGTTGGTTCACCCCTCCACTTT
CASSDVYVGSPLHF
>-|TRBV7-9|TRBD1|TRBJ1-1
TGTGCCAGCAGCTACGGGACAGGGAGGGAAGCTTTCTTT
CASSYGTGREAFF
>-|TRBV6-6|-|TRBJ1-5
TGTGCCAGCAGTTACGGGGCAGGGGATCAGCCCCAGCATTTT
CASSYGAGDQPQHF
>-|TRBV2|TRBD2|TRBJ2-7
TGTGCCAGCAGTGCCCGGACTAGCGGGAGTACGGAGGGCTACGAGCAGTACTTC
CASSARTSGSTEGYEQYF
>-|TRBV27|-|TRBJ1-5
TGTGCCAGCAGTTACAGTAATCAGCCCCAGCATTTT
CASSYSNQPQHF
>-|TRBV19|TRBD1|TRBJ1-2
TGTGCCAGCTCAAAACAGGGGGTCTATGGCTACACCTTC
CASSKQGVYGYTF
>-|TRBV18|-|TRBJ2-3
TGTGCCAGCTCACCACCGGTCAGAACAGATACGCAGTATTTT
CASSPPVRTDTQYF
>-|TRBV6-1|-|TRBJ1-5
TGTGCCAGCAGTGATGGGTGGAGCAATCAGCCCCAGCATTTT
CASSDGWSNQPQHF
>-|TRBV5-1|-|TRBJ2-7
TGCGCCAGCAGCTCTCTGACAGGCGAGCAGTACTTC
CASSSLTGEQYF
>few|TRBV2|-|TRBJ2-6
TGTGCCAGCAGTCTTACTGTGATACAAAGTCGGGCCAACGTCCTGACTTTC
CASSLTVIQSRANVLTF